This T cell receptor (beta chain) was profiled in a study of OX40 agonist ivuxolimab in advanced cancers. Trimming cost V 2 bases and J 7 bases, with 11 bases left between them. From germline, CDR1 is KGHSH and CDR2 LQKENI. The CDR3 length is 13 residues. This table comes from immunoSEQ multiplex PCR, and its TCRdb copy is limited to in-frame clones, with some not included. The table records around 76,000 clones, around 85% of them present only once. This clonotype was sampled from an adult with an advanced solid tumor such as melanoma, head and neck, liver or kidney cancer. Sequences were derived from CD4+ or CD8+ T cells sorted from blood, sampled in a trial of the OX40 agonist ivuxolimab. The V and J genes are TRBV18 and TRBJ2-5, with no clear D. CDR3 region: CASSPAVGVTQYF. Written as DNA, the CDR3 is TGTGCCAGCTCACCAGCAGTTGGAGTGACCCAGTACTTC. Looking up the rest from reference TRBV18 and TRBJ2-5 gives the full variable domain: NAGVMQNPRHLVRRRGQEARLRCSPMKGHSHVYWYRQLPEEGLKFMVYLQKENIIDESGMPKERFSAEFPKEGPSILRIQQVVRGDSAAYFCASSPAVGVTQYFGPGTRLLVL.